Listed below are T cell receptor beta chains from one sample, sequenced in a study of beta chain features in type 1 diabetes. TCRdb's table, derived via immunoSEQ multiplex PCR, lists solely in-frame clones and lacks some. In the table there are about 330,000 clones, roughly 11% of which are singletons. The source material was naive CD4+ T cells from blood. The receptors derive from a young woman in good health. CDR3s include the opening cysteine and the closing phenylalanine or tryptophan. A D gene is named only where the DNA matches it firmly. For some rows the clone size is stated as once, few or many, or as a class when expanded; others skip it.

d_gene	v_gene	j_gene	abundance	CDR3aa	CDR3nt
TRBD1	TRBV7-9	TRBJ1-4	-	CASSSGQGGSTNEKLFF	TGTGCCAGCAGCTCGGGACAGGGGGGCTCAACTAATGAAAAACTGTTTTTT
-	TRBV19	TRBJ2-7	few	CASSMLAGRHPEQYF	TGTGCCAGTAGTATGTTGGCAGGCAGACATCCTGAGCAGTACTTC
TRBD2	TRBV7-2	TRBJ2-7	-	CASSLVSRVAGNYEQYF	TGTGCCAGCAGCTTAGTTTCGAGGGTAGCGGGCAATTACGAGCAGTACTTC
-	TRBV7-9	TRBJ1-1	-	CASSQYSLANTEAFF	TGTGCCAGCAGCCAGTACAGCCTGGCGAACACTGAAGCTTTCTTT
TRBD2	TRBV15	TRBJ2-1	few	CATSTTSGSSYEQFF	TGTGCCACCAGCACCACTAGCGGGAGTTCGTATGAGCAGTTCTTC
TRBD1	TRBV19	TRBJ2-1	-	CASSIPGQGWNEQFF	TGTGCCAGTAGCATTCCGGGACAGGGGTGGAATGAGCAGTTCTTC
TRBD1	TRBV30	TRBJ2-7	-	CAWSVRQGASEQYF	TGTGCCTGGAGTGTGAGACAGGGGGCTAGTGAGCAGTACTTC
TRBD1	TRBV5-1	TRBJ1-2	-	CASSLGGYRGYGYTF	TGCGCCAGCAGCTTGGGAGGTTACAGGGGCTATGGCTACACCTTC
TRBD2	TRBV28	TRBJ2-7	-	CASSSPSGVSYEQYF	TGTGCCAGCAGTTCCCCTAGCGGGGTGTCCTACGAGCAGTACTTC
-	TRBV7-3	TRBJ2-3	few	CASTRGALGTDTQYF	TGTGCCAGCACTCGAGGAGCTCTCGGCACAGATACGCAGTATTTT
-	TRBV18	TRBJ1-4	-	CASSPGRPNEKLFF	TGTGCCAGCTCACCGGGCAGGCCCAATGAAAAACTGTTTTTT
-	TRBV19	TRBJ1-1	few	CASSSGDRYSEAFF	TGTGCCAGTAGTTCTGGTGACAGATATTCAGAAGCTTTCTTT
TRBD2	TRBV18	TRBJ2-1	-	CASSPGLASYNEQFF	TGTGCCAGCTCCCCGGGACTAGCGAGCTACAATGAGCAGTTCTTC
TRBD2	TRBV28	TRBJ2-7	few	CASSYSSGLSYEQYF	TGTGCCAGCAGTTACTCTAGCGGGCTCTCCTACGAGCAGTACTTC
-	TRBV7-3	TRBJ2-4	few	CASADLDKNIQYF	TGTGCCAGCGCCGACTTAGACAAAAACATTCAGTACTTC
-	TRBV14	TRBJ1-2	-	CASSQQQGGDGYTF	TGTGCCAGCAGCCAACAACAGGGAGGGGATGGCTACACCTTC
TRBD2	TRBV29-1	TRBJ2-7	few	CSVGGRLAAIYEQYF	TGCAGCGTTGGGGGACGACTAGCGGCTATCTACGAGCAGTACTTC
TRBD2	TRBV14	TRBJ2-3	-	CASSPKGGLAGVPADTQYF	TGTGCCAGCAGCCCGAAGGGGGGACTAGCGGGAGTCCCGGCAGATACGCAGTATTTT
TRBD1	TRBV9	TRBJ2-1	-	CASSIHVAGTGILADYNEQFF	TGTGCCAGCAGCATCCACGTCGCCGGGACAGGGATTCTAGCGGATTACAATGAGCAGTTCTTC
-	TRBV4-3	TRBJ2-5	-	CASSPGGPGETQYF	TGCGCCAGCAGCCCCGGAGGGCCTGGGGAGACCCAGTACTTC
-	TRBV9	TRBJ1-2	-	CASRSTGTPGGGYTF	TGTGCCAGCAGGAGTACCGGGACACCAGGTGGTGGCTACACCTTC
TRBD1	TRBV7-3	TRBJ2-1	few	CASSYRQGTEQFF	TGTGCCAGCAGCTATCGACAGGGAACTGAGCAGTTCTTC
-	TRBV18	TRBJ2-3	-	CASSPVTSFPDTQYF	TGTGCCAGCTCACCAGTTACTAGCTTCCCAGATACGCAGTATTTT
TRBD1	TRBV2	TRBJ2-2	-	CASSDWTGGNGELFF	TGTGCCAGCAGTGACTGGACAGGGGGCAACGGGGAGCTGTTTTTT
-	TRBV6-5	TRBJ2-2	-	CASSYSAQANTGELFF	TGTGCCAGCAGTTACTCTGCACAGGCGAACACCGGGGAGCTGTTTTTT
TRBD1	TRBV2	TRBJ2-1	few	CASSPGQVVSEQFF	TGTGCCAGCAGTCCGGGACAGGTTGTCAGTGAGCAGTTCTTC
-	TRBV11-1	TRBJ2-5	few	CASSLQVASETQYF	TGTGCCAGCAGCTTACAGGTGGCTTCAGAGACCCAGTACTTC
TRBD2	TRBV28	TRBJ2-2	-	CASRGLVSTGELFF	TGTGCCAGCAGGGGACTAGTTAGCACCGGGGAGCTGTTTTTT
-	TRBV28	TRBJ2-3	few	CASSSLINTQYF	TGTGCCAGCAGTTCCCTTATAAATACGCAGTATTTT
-	TRBV9	TRBJ1-2	-	CASSAPQGPGYTF	TGTGCCAGCAGCGCGCCGCAGGGCCCTGGCTACACCTTC
-	TRBV30	TRBJ2-1	many	CAWSVLGGFEFF	TGTGCCTGGAGTGTACTAGGGGGATTTGAGTTCTTC
TRBD1	TRBV27	TRBJ2-7	-	CASSSDRVYEQYF	TGTGCCAGCAGTTCGGACAGGGTCTACGAGCAGTACTTC
-	TRBV28	TRBJ1-2	few	CASTSPTRRGTGYTF	TGTGCCAGCACCTCCCCGACACGGCGGGGAACAGGCTACACCTTC
-	TRBV27	TRBJ2-1	-	CASRSLSPSYNEQFF	TGTGCCAGCAGAAGTTTAAGCCCGTCCTACAATGAGCAGTTCTTC
-	TRBV15	TRBJ2-1	-	CATSRLNPGVHNEQFF	TGTGCCACCAGCAGACTGAATCCGGGGGTTCACAATGAGCAGTTCTTC